This T cell receptor beta chain was identified during a study of blood T cells in healthy people across ages. Findings and limits, study-wide: Estimates based on one million T cells were treated as lower bounds. For the donors, CMV status was unknown and possibly confounded expanded clonotype changes.

With regard to this clonotype: Its specificity is unknown. A read error is possible here, since a much larger clone lies one base away.

The ends lost 4 bases at V and 5 bases at J; junction bases unmatched: 3. The germline V gene encodes CDR1 LGHNA and CDR2 YNFKEQ. The CDR3 has 14 amino acids. A second roughly 7 to 12 cycle PCR used barcoded and J-beta primers. All cDNA molecules were each tagged by a template-switch adaptor with 12 random nucleotides. From the 5' RACE reads, TCRdb called clonotypes with MiXCR, one entry per CDR3 protein. The data contain 650,000 to 700,000 distinct CDR3 sequences, roughly half of them singletons. This receptor was obtained from a woman older than 75 in good health. Sequences were obtained from blood. V gene TRBV4-2 combines with J gene TRBJ2-1; 9 bases fit TRBD1. The CDR3 loop reads CASSRDRDNNEQFF. DNA of the CDR3: TGTGCCAGCAGCCGGGACAGGGACAACAATGAGCAGTTCTTC.